This section outlines one T cell receptor (beta chain) sequence together with its context. This CDR3 region has 16 residues. With 6 bases clipped from V and 4 bases from J, the junction kept 11 bases outside the gene matches. Germline values: CDR1 SNHLY, CDR2 FYNNEI. The sample originates from a study of OX40 agonist ivuxolimab in advanced cancers. Study details: Patients were given ivuxolimab, an antibody that agonizes OX40 (CD134). In three patients, partial responses were observed, one with hepatocellular carcinoma and two with cutaneous melanoma.

The repertoire was sequenced with immunoSEQ multiplex PCR; TCRdb's copy has only in-frame clones and lacks some. The sample contains about 67,000 clones, about 88% of which appear only once. This material consisted of CD4+ or CD8+ T cells sorted from blood, taken in a trial of the OX40 agonist ivuxolimab. The TCR was taken from an adult with an advanced solid tumor such as melanoma, head and neck, liver or kidney cancer. The chain employs TRBV2 and TRBJ2-1, with 8 bases lining up with TRBD1. CDR3 region: CASRGAGGAQYNEQFF. CDR3 sequence (DNA): TGTGCCAGCAGGGGGGCAGGGGGCGCCCAATACAATGAGCAGTTCTTC.